One T cell receptor (beta chain) is described in this entry. The CDR3 has 11 residues. Germline CDR1 is GTSNPN and CDR2 is SVGIG (reference sequence). Trimming took 0 bases from V and 5 from J, leaving 4 bases between them. This sample was taken from a study of control samples from healthy donors and cancer patients. Profiling relied on immunoSEQ multiplex PCR, and the TCRdb table lists in-frame clones only, not all of them. The sample lists approximately 52,000 clones, about 96% occurring once. The sequencing sample was made of blood. The receptor was isolated from a woman aged 18 to 35 in good health. This chain joins TRBV30 and TRBJ1-2; D remains unclear. CDR3 in DNA: TGTGCCTGGAGTGTACGGTATGGCTACACCTTC. Its translation is CAWSVRYGYTF.